The next 13 T cell receptor beta chains were all read from a single sample in a study of cytomegalovirus exposure and HLA in healthy donors. A multiplex PCR was run with 60 Vbeta primers and 13 Jbeta primers. This table comes from immunoSEQ multiplex PCR, and its TCRdb copy is limited to in-frame clones, with some not included. The sample yields roughly 150,000 clones, 78% seen once. The source material was PBMCs. The receptors stem from a woman between 35 and 50 years old in good health and CMV-seropositive.

The gene calls are TRBV6-6 and TRBJ2-5; 8 bases agree with TRBD1. The assigned J gene may be wrong: the sequence end matches TRBJ2-7 better. CDR3 size: 14 residues. Looked up from germline, CDR1 is MNHNY and CDR2 is SVGAGI (reference sequence). CDR3 DNA: TGTGCCAGCAGTCGTCTGGGACAGGCCTACGAGCAGTACTTC. Translation: CASSRLGQAYEQYF.

The rearrangement uses TRBV27 and TRBJ2-5, with TRBD2 identical over 9 bases. The CDR3 spans 14 residues. V lost 6 bases and J lost 5; bases outside the gene matches: 7. Germline CDR1 is MNHEY and CDR2 is SMNVEV (reference sequence). CDR3 DNA: TGTGCCAGCAGAGGTAGCGGGGGAGGTGAGACCCAGTACTTC. As protein: CASRGSGGGETQYF.

V gene TRBV2 combines with J gene TRBJ1-4, with D unclear. The CDR3 has 11 residues. V lost 5 bases, J lost 6 bases, and 4 bases lay in between. The V gene's germline CDR1 is SNHLY and CDR2 FYNNEI. The CDR3 DNA reads as TGTGCCAGCAGTCTGTATGAAAAACTGTTTTTT. Translation: CASSLYEKLFF.

This chain joins TRBV29-1 and TRBJ1-1; no firm D call. The germline CDR1 and CDR2 sequences are SQVTM and ANQGSEA. The CDR3 spans 11 residues. Trimming took 4 bases from V and 7 from J, leaving 10 bases between them. CDR3 amino acids: CSVVGVYEAFF. The CDR3 nucleotides read TGCAGCGTTGTAGGAGTTTATGAAGCTTTCTTT.

In its sample, this clone was seen once. The chain uses TRBV29-1 and TRBJ2-3; D is possibly TRBD1 (6 bases). Looked up from germline, CDR1 is SQVTM and CDR2 is ANQGSEA. V was trimmed by 6 bases and J by 3 bases, leaving 25 bases between them. The CDR3 is made up of 17 amino acids. CDR3 DNA: TGCAGCGTCCAAAGGGGGTTAGGGGCTAGCTTTACAGATACGCAGTATTTT. Residues: CSVQRGLGASFTDTQYF.

V gene TRBV10-3 combines with J gene TRBJ2-1; D possibly corresponds to TRBD2 (5 bases). With 6 bases removed from V and 0 bases from J, the gap between germline ends came to 6 bases. CDR3 length: 13 amino acids. Germline V gives CDR1 ENHRY, CDR2 SYGVKD. The CDR3 reads CAIRGSSYNEQFF. CDR3 coding DNA: TGTGCCATCAGGGGGAGCTCCTACAATGAGCAGTTCTTC.

The V and J genes are TRBV6-5 and TRBJ2-2; D call uncertain. V lost 7 bases and J 4 bases, leaving 7 bases between the germline ends. The CDR3 sequence is 12 residues long. In germline, CDR1 is MNHEY, CDR2 SVGAGI. The CDR3 sequence is CASTKPTGELFF. CDR3 bases: TGTGCCAGCACCAAGCCCACCGGGGAGCTGTTTTTT.

This clone was seen a few times. The V and J genes are TRBV7-8 and TRBJ1-1, with D possibly TRBD1 on 5 matching bases. This CDR3 has 15 amino acids. Trimming removed 5 bases at V and 5 bases at J, with 18 bases between. CDR1 is SGHVS, CDR2 FQNEAQ, per germline. CDR3 residues: CASSLRGDGGTEAFF. Written as DNA, the CDR3 is TGTGCCAGCAGCCTGCGAGGGGACGGGGGTACTGAAGCTTTCTTT.

V is TRBV29-1 and J is TRBJ1-2; D uncertain. The germline CDR1 and CDR2 sequences are SQVTM and ANQGSEA. The CDR3 extends over 13 amino acids. Trimming took 5 bases from V and 6 from J, leaving 16 bases between them. The CDR3 reads CSVTPPGLNGYTF. In DNA, the CDR3 is TGCAGCGTTACCCCCCCAGGCCTCAATGGCTACACCTTC.

The rearrangement uses TRBV7-6 and TRBJ2-1, with D perhaps TRBD2 (6 bases). The germline V gene has CDR1 SGHVS and CDR2 FNYEAQ. CDR3 length: 11 residues. Between the trimmed V and J ends, which lost 5 bases and 12 bases, there was a span of 11 bases. CDR3 DNA: TGTGCCAGCAGCGTAGGGCGGGGGCAGTTCTTC. Its translation is CASSVGRGQFF.

V gene TRBV4-2 combines with J gene TRBJ2-1; no definite D call. Germline V gene data show CDR1 as LGHNA and CDR2 as YNFKEQ. The CDR3 is 14 amino acids. V was clipped by 0 bases and J by 6 bases, with 9 bases between them. The CDR3 nucleotides read TGTGCCAGCAGCCAAGATACCACGGGCAATGAGCAGTTCTTC. This codes for CASSQDTTGNEQFF.

The chain has TRBV10-3 and TRBJ2-5; 8 nucleotides line up with TRBD2. The tail of the sequence fits TRBJ2-7 better, so the J call may be wrong. From germline, CDR1 is ENHRY and CDR2 SYGVKD. The CDR3 is 12 amino acids. In DNA form, the CDR3 reads TGTGCCACGGGACTAGGATCCTACGAGCAGTACTTC. As protein: CATGLGSYEQYF.

The genes are TRBV5-1 and TRBJ2-3; 10 positions match TRBD2. Germline CDR1 is SGHRS and CDR2 is YFSETQ. The CDR3 runs 14 residues. The J segment lost 4 bases and the V segment lost 7 bases, leaving 6 bases of the junction unmatched. CDR3 sequence reads: CASRAGGLSDTQYF. The CDR3 nucleotides are TGCGCCAGCCGAGCGGGGGGGCTCTCAGATACGCAGTATTTT.